Listed here are 26 T cell receptor beta chains from one sample, sequenced in a study of blood T cells in healthy people across ages. Then a second PCR, running roughly 6 to 11 cycles, was carried out with a sample-barcoded 5' primer and a J-beta primer mix. TCRdb analysed the 5' RACE reads with MiXCR anew, one entry per CDR3 protein. The table records 890,000 or so distinct CDR3 sequences, roughly 60% of them present only once. The sequenced sample was blood. The receptors were gathered from a man aged 25-45 years in good health.

This chain connects TRBV20-1 to TRBJ1-2; 7 positions match TRBD1. CDR1 and CDR2 (germline): DFQATT, SNEGSKA (reference sequence). After removal of 1 base from V and 4 bases from J, the junction contained 3 bases not matched to a gene. The CDR3 length is 13 residues. CDR3 coding DNA: TGCAGTGCTAGAGCAAAGGGGGCCTATGGCTACACCTTC. This gives the protein CSARAKGAYGYTF.

The chain carries TRBV11-2 and TRBJ2-3, with 8 bases aligning to TRBD2. V was clipped by 2 bases and J by 6 bases; unmatched bases: 7. The CDR3 covers 15 residues. From germline, CDR1 is SGHAT and CDR2 FQNNGV. The CDR3 nucleotides are TGTGCCAGCAGCTTATTTGCGGGGGGCCAGGATACGCAGTATTTT. It encodes CASSLFAGGQDTQYF.

J is TRBJ2-3 and V is TRBV11-2; D might be TRBD2 (7 bases). This CDR3 contains 16 residues. V was trimmed by 7 bases and J by 2 bases, leaving 19 bases between them. Germline V lookup: CDR1 SGHAT, CDR2 FQNNGV. This CDR3 reads CASTLVWGGNTDTQYF. The CDR3 DNA reads as TGTGCCAGCACCCTAGTGTGGGGGGGCAACACAGATACGCAGTATTTT.

The chain has TRBV7-2 and TRBJ2-1; 8 bases line up with TRBD2. The CDR3 sequence is 15 residues long. J was trimmed by 5 bases and V by 4 bases; bases with no gene match: 7. The V gene's germline CDR1 is SGHTA and CDR2 FQGNSA. DNA for the CDR3: TGTGCCAGCAGCTCTCCGACTAGCGCGCACAATGAGCAGTTCTTC. Translated, it gives CASSSPTSAHNEQFF.

V gene TRBV7-2 combines with J gene TRBJ2-3; TRBD2 agrees at 8 bases. Germline-derived CDR1 and CDR2 are SGHTA and FQGNSA. The V segment lost 3 bases and the J segment 11 bases; nucleotides outside the gene matches: 4. CDR3 size: 12 residues. The CDR3 is CASSLFLAGQYF. The CDR3, as DNA: TGTGCCAGCAGCTTGTTTCTAGCGGGGCAGTATTTT.

This clonotype was detected a few times. This sequence joins TRBV9 and TRBJ2-1, with unresolved D. Germline V lookup: CDR1 SGDLS, CDR2 YYNGEE. V was clipped by 4 bases and J by 10 bases, with 15 bases between them. CDR3 length: 13 amino acids. CDR3 coding DNA: TGTGCCAGCAGCCCATCTCCCTACCGCGAGCAGTTCTTC. Its protein is CASSPSPYREQFF.

The chain is built from TRBV12-3 or TRBV12-4 and TRBJ1-1; the match to TRBD1 covers 11 bases. CDR3 length: 13 residues. V lost 5 bases and J lost 13; bases outside the gene matches: 9. CDR3 sequence (DNA): TGTGCCAGCAGTGCACTGGGACAGGGGGTCGGTTTCTTT. This sequence encodes CASSALGQGVGFF.

The chain links TRBV12-3 or TRBV12-4 to TRBJ2-4; D is unclear. This CDR3 contains 12 residues. Trimming left V 11 bases short and J 6 bases short, with 14 bases between. The CDR3 loop is CAVRTERNIQYF. The CDR3 region has the DNA TGTGCCGTACGTACCGAGCGAAACATTCAGTACTTC.

This clonotype turned up a few times. The gene calls are TRBV28 and TRBJ2-5, with D possibly matching TRBD1 (5 bases). This CDR3 spans 13 amino acids. Trimming cost V 6 bases and J 5 bases, with 13 bases left between them. Germline lookup yields CDR1 MDHEN and CDR2 SYDVKM. The CDR3: CASRSPGPETQYF. The DNA of the CDR3 is TGTGCCAGCAGATCCCCAGGGCCGGAGACCCAGTACTTC.

V usage is TRBV12-3 or TRBV12-4 and J usage is TRBJ1-1, with unresolved D. This CDR3 region has 14 residues. V gave up 7 bases and J gave up 0 bases, with 12 bases separating them. In DNA form, the CDR3 reads TGTGCCAGCAAACCCACTACGATGAACACTGAAGCTTTCTTT. As protein: CASKPTTMNTEAFF.

This clonotype was detected only once. The CDR3, as DNA: TGTGCCAGCAACCGGGCACCGGGACGAAGAGGAGATACGCAGTATTTT. Protein: CASNRAPGRRGDTQYF. This chain connects TRBV2 to TRBJ2-3, with D perhaps matching TRBD1 or TRBD2 (5 bases each). The V gene's germline CDR1 is SNHLY and CDR2 FYNNEI. The CDR3 sequence is 16 residues long. The V gene lost 7 bases and the J gene lost 5 bases, with 22 bases spanning the gap.

This clonotype was picked up a small number of times. The chain links TRBV7-4 to TRBJ2-7; TRBD1 aligns across 12 bases. V shed 9 bases and J 4 bases; nucleotides not matched to a gene: 4. The CDR3 totals 13 residues. Per germline, CDR1 SGHVT and CDR2 SQSDAQ. The CDR3 reads CARGQGAVYEQYF. In nucleotides, the CDR3 is TGTGCCAGGGGACAGGGGGCGGTTTACGAGCAGTACTTC.

The chain uses TRBV29-1 and TRBJ1-4; D is undetermined. The germline V and J ends were trimmed by 0 bases and 4 bases, with 0 bases remaining between them. This CDR3 is 11 amino acids long. In germline, CDR1 is SQVTM, CDR2 ANQGSEA. The chain's CDR3 is CSVEDNEKLFF. The CDR3, as DNA: TGCAGCGTTGAAGATAATGAAAAACTGTTTTTT.

The V and J genes are TRBV6-2 or TRBV6-3 and TRBJ2-1, with a tentative D call TRBD2 (5 bases). V lost 11 bases, J lost 6 bases, and 23 bases lay in between. Germline CDR1 is MNHEY and CDR2 is SVGEGT. The CDR3 has 15 residues. Here the CDR3 reads CAGHPDGRGSNEQFF. CDR3 DNA: TGTGCCGGCCATCCCGACGGACGAGGGAGCAATGAGCAGTTCTTC.

The chain combines TRBV4-2 with TRBJ2-7, with 10 positions matching TRBD2. The CDR3 runs 17 residues. Germline CDR1 LGHNA, CDR2 YNFKEQ. V dropped 0 bases and J dropped 3; count of bases not matched to a gene: 8. CDR3 residues: CASSQEASGGYDYEQYF. The CDR3 region has the DNA TGTGCCAGCAGCCAAGAAGCTAGCGGGGGCTATGACTACGAGCAGTACTTC.

V is TRBV10-3 and J is TRBJ2-2; D ambiguous. The CDR3 extends over 15 amino acids. Germline-derived CDR1 and CDR2 are ENHRY and SYGVKD. Trimming left V 4 bases short and J 0 bases short, with 9 bases between. The CDR3 coding sequence is TGTGCCATCAGTGCAGTTACGGCGAACACCGGGGAGCTGTTTTTT. Translating gives CAISAVTANTGELFF.

V gene TRBV7-2 combines with J gene TRBJ2-3, with no clear D. V lost 5 bases, J lost 0 bases, and 15 bases lay in between. Germline V CDR1 and CDR2: SGHTA, FQGNSA. The CDR3 contains 16 residues. The CDR3 protein is CASSRGIGLSTDTQYF. The DNA of the CDR3 is TGTGCCAGCAGCCGCGGAATCGGCCTAAGCACAGATACGCAGTATTTT.

The gene calls are TRBV7-6 and TRBJ2-7; 10 positions match TRBD2. The CDR3 is made up of 15 amino acids. V shed 2 bases and J 7 bases; nucleotides not matched to a gene: 8. Germline V CDR1 and CDR2: SGHVS, FNYEAQ. For the CDR3, the DNA is TGTGCCAGCAGCTTACGGACTAGCGGTTACAATGAGCAGTACTTC. Translating gives CASSLRTSGYNEQYF.

V is TRBV9 and J is TRBJ2-3; D possibly corresponds to TRBD2 (5 bases). The CDR3 runs 16 residues. Germline-derived CDR1 and CDR2 are SGDLS and YYNGEE. The V and J ends lost 4 bases and 0 bases respectively, with 15 bases between them. CDR3 in amino acids: CASSLGRLASTDTQYF. CDR3 sequence (DNA): TGTGCCAGCAGCCTCGGAAGGCTAGCTAGCACAGATACGCAGTATTTT.

The rearrangement links TRBV20-1 to TRBJ2-7, with 8 positions matching TRBD2. The trim removed 1 base at V and 3 bases at J, leaving 5 bases unmatched. CDR3 length: 14 residues. CDR1 DFQATT and CDR2 SNEGSKA come from the germline V gene (reference sequence). CDR3 protein: CSARGVGGVYEQYF. In DNA, the CDR3 is TGCAGTGCTAGAGGGGTCGGGGGGGTCTACGAGCAGTACTTC.

The V and J genes are TRBV9 and TRBJ2-7; possibly TRBD2 for D (5 bases). The V gene's germline CDR1 is SGDLS and CDR2 YYNGEE. The CDR3 totals 14 residues. Trimming shortened V by 3 bases and J by 0 bases, and 10 bases separated the two germline ends. The CDR3 loop is CASSAAGSSYEQYF. The CDR3 DNA sequence: TGTGCCAGCAGCGCCGCGGGCAGCTCCTACGAGCAGTACTTC.

V and J are TRBV5-5 and TRBJ2-5, with a tentative D call TRBD1 (5 bases). V was trimmed by 6 bases and J by 3 bases, leaving 15 bases between them. CDR1 and CDR2 from the germline V gene are SGHKS and YYEKEE (reference sequence). This CDR3 has 14 amino acids. The CDR3, as DNA: TGTGCCAGCATCTTCCAGGGATTGGAAGAGACCCAGTACTTC. It specifies CASIFQGLEETQYF. The whole variable domain, remainder taken from reference TRBV5-5 and TRBJ2-5, is DAGVTQSPTHLIKTRGQQVTLRCSPISGHKSVSWYQQVLGQGPQFIFQYYEKEERGRGNFPDRFSARQFPNYSSELNVNALLLGDSALYLCASIFQGLEETQYFGPGTRLLVL.

This clonotype has a count of ten or more. The chain carries TRBV7-2 and TRBJ2-7, with a possible D match to TRBD1 (6 bases). The CDR3 contains 13 residues. Between the trimmed V and J ends, which lost 3 bases and 5 bases, there was a span of 11 bases. Germline V gene lookup returns CDR1 SGHTA and CDR2 FQGNSA. The CDR3 here is CASSFRGSHEQYF. The CDR3 DNA follows: TGTGCCAGCAGCTTTAGGGGGTCCCACGAGCAGTACTTC.

The chain is built from TRBV7-2 and TRBJ2-7, with D unresolved. Germline assignment: CDR1 SGHTA and CDR2 FQGNSA. The CDR3 is 13 amino acids. The ends were cut back, 7 bases at V and 0 bases at J, with 10 bases in the middle. In nucleotides, the CDR3 is TGTGCCAGCACCACTTGGGACTCCTACGAGCAGTACTTC. It specifies CASTTWDSYEQYF.

This clonotype occurred many times. The genes are TRBV20-1 and TRBJ2-3; 7 bases line up with TRBD2. This CDR3 comprises 15 residues. V lost 3 bases and J lost 0; bases outside the gene matches: 6. The germline CDR1 and CDR2 sequences are DFQATT and SNEGSKA (reference sequence). The CDR3 nucleotides read TGCAGTGCTAGGCGTGCGGGAGTTAGCACAGATACGCAGTATTTT. Residues: CSARRAGVSTDTQYF.

The chain couples TRBV27 to TRBJ2-1; D may be TRBD2 (6 bases). V was shortened by 6 bases and J by 5 bases, with 17 bases between the two germline ends. There are 15 residues in the CDR3. Germline-derived CDR1 and CDR2 are MNHEY and SMNVEV (reference sequence). CDR3 protein: CASRSLALLDNEQFF. The CDR3 DNA is TGTGCCAGCAGATCACTAGCACTCCTTGACAATGAGCAGTTCTTC.